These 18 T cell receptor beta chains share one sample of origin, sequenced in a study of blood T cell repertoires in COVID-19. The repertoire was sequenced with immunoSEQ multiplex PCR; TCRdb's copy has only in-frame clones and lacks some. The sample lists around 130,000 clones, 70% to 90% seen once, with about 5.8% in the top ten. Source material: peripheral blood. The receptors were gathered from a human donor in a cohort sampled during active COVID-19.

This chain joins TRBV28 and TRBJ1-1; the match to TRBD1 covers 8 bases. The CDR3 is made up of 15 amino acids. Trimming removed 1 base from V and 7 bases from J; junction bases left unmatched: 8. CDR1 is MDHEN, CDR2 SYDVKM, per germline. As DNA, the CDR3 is TGTGCCAGCAGTTTATCGGAAACAGGGGGTGGTGAAGCTTTCTTT. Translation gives CASSLSETGGGEAFF.

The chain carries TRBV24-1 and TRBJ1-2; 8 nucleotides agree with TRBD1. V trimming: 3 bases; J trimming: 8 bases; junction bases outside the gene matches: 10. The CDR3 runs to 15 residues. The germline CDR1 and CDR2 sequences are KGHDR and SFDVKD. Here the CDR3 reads CATSDTRGLSGGYTF. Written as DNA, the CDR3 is TGTGCCACCAGTGATACCAGGGGGCTGTCGGGGGGCTACACCTTC.

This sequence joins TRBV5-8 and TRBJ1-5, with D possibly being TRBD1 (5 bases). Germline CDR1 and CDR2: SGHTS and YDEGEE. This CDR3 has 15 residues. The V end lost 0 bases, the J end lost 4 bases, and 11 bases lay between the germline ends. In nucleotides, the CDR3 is TGTGCCAGCAGCTTGGCGGGGGTCGGGAATCAGCCCCAGCATTTT. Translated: CASSLAGVGNQPQHF.

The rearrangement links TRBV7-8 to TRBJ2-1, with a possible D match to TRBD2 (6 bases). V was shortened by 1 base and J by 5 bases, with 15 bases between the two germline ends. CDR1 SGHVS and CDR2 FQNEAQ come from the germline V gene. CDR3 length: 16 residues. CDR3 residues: CASSLEEPGLHNEQFF. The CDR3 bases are TGTGCCAGCAGCTTAGAGGAGCCGGGACTCCACAATGAGCAGTTCTTC.

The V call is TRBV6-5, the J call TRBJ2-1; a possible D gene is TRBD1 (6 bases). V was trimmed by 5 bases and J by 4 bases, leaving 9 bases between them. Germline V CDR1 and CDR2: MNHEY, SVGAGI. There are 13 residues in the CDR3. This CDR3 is CASSPGQYNEQFF. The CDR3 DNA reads TGTGCCAGCAGTCCCGGACAGTACAATGAGCAGTTCTTC.

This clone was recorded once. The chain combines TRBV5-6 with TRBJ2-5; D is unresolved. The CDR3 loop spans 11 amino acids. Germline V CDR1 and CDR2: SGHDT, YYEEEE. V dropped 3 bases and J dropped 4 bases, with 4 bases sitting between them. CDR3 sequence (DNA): TGTGCCAGCAGCTCCGGAGAGACCCAGTACTTC. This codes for CASSSGETQYF.

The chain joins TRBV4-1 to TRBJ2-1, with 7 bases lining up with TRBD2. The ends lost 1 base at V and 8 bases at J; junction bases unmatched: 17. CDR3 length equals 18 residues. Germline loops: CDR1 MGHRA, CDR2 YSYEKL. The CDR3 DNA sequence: TGCGCCAGCAGCCAAGTCTCACTAAAAGGGGAGGGTGAGGATGAGCAGTTCTTC. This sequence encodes CASSQVSLKGEGEDEQFF.

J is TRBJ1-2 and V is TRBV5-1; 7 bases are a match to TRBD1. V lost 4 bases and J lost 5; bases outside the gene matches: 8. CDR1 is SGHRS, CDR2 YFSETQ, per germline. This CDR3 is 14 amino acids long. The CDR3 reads CASSPGTALYGYTF. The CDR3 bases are TGCGCCAGCAGCCCCGGGACAGCTCTATATGGCTACACCTTC. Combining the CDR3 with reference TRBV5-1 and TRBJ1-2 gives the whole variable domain KAGVTQTPRYLIKTRGQQVTLSCSPISGHRSVSWYQQTPGQGLQFLFEYFSETQRNKGNFPGRFSGRQFSNSRSEMNVSTLELGDSALYLCASSPGTALYGYTFGSGTRLTVV.

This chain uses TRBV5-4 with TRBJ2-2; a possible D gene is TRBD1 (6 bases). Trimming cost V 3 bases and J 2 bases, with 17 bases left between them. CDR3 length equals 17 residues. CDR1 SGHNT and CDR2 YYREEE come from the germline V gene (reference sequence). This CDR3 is CASSSRVGRGNTGELFF. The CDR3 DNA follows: TGTGCCAGCAGCTCGAGGGTGGGCAGGGGAAACACCGGGGAGCTGTTTTTT. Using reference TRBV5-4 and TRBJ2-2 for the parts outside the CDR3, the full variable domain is ETGVTQSPTHLIKTRGQQVTLRCSSQSGHNTVSWYQQALGQGPQFIFQYYREEENGRGNFPPRFSGLQFPNYSSELNVNALELDDSALYLCASSSRVGRGNTGELFFGEGSRLTVL.

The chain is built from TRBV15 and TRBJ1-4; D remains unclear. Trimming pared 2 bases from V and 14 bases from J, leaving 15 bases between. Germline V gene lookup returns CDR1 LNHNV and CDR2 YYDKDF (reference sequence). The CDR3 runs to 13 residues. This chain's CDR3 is CATSRQYSDRLFF. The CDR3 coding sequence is TGTGCCACCAGCAGACAATACAGTGATAGGCTGTTTTTT.

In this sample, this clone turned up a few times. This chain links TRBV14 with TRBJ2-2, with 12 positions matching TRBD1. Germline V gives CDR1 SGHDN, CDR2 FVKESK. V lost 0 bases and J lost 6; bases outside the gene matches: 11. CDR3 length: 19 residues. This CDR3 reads CASSQETFYGTGGSGELFF. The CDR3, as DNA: TGTGCCAGCAGCCAAGAAACGTTTTATGGGACAGGGGGCTCCGGGGAGCTGTTTTTT.

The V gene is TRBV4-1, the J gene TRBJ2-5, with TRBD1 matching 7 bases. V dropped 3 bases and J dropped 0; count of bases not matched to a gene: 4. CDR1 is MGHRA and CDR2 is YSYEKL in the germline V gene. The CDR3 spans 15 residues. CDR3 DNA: TGCGCCAGCAGCCAGACAGGGAACTACCAAGAGACCCAGTACTTC. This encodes CASSQTGNYQETQYF.

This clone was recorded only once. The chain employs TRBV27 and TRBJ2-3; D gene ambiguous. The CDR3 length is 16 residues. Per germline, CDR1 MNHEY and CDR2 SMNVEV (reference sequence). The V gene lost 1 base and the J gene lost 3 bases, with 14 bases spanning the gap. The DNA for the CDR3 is TGTGCCAGCAGTTTATGGGCCGTAGGTCCGACAGATACGCAGTATTTT. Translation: CASSLWAVGPTDTQYF.

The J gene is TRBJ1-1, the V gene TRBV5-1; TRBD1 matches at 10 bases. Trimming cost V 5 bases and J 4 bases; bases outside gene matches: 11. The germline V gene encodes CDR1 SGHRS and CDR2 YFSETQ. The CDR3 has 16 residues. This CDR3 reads CASRSGTGVSSTEAFF. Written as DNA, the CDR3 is TGCGCCAGCAGATCCGGGACAGGGGTATCAAGCACTGAAGCTTTCTTT.

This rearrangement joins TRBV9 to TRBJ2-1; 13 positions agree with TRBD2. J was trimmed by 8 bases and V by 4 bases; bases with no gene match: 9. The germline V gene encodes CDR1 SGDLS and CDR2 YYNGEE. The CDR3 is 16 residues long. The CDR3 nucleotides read TGTGCCAGCAGCACCAGGACTAGCGGGAGACAGGATGAGCAGTTCTTC. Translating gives CASSTRTSGRQDEQFF.

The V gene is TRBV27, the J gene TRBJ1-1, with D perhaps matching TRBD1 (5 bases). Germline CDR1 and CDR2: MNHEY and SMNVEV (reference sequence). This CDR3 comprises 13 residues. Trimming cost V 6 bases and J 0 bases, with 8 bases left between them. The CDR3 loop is CASRDRLNTEAFF. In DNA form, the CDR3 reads TGTGCCAGCAGAGACAGACTGAACACTGAAGCTTTCTTT.

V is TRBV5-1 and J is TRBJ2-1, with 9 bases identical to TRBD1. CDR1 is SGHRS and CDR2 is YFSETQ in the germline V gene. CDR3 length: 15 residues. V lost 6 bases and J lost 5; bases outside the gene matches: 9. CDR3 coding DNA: TGCGCCAGCAAGGGTATCGGACAGGGGAACAATGAGCAGTTCTTC. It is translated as CASKGIGQGNNEQFF.

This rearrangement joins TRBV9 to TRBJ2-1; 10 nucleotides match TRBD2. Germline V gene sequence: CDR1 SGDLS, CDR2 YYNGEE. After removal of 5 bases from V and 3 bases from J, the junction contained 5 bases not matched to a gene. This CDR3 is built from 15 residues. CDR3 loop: CASSSLAGVYNEQFF. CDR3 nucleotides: TGTGCCAGCAGTTCCCTAGCGGGGGTCTACAATGAGCAGTTCTTC.